The subject of this entry is one TCR beta chain. Original analysis: Reference gene primer amplification yielded estimated nucleated cell counts. Generated by immunoSEQ multiplex PCR, the TCRdb table keeps only in-frame clones and is missing some. Clone size and the V and J calls come from that table; the DNA yielded D and trimming. The sample has 50,000 to 60,000 clones; more than 70% are singletons. The sample is drawn from a study of blood T cell repertoires in COVID-19. In germline, CDR1 is MGHRA, CDR2 YSYEKL. Trimming removed 3 bases from V and 0 bases from J, with 9 bases in between. The CDR3 contains 15 residues.

The source is a man in his fifties or sixties with active COVID-19. The V and J genes are TRBV4-1 and TRBJ2-4, with D maybe TRBD1 (5 bases). Sequenced material: peripheral blood. The CDR3 protein is CASSQVGEAKNIQYF. The CDR3 nucleotides are TGCGCCAGCAGCCAGGTAGGGGAAGCCAAAAACATTCAGTACTTC.